The T cell receptor beta chain described here comes from a study of blood T cell repertoires in COVID-19. Clones were sequenced by immunoSEQ multiplex PCR, and TCRdb holds only the in-frame ones, with some missing. Counted here are 150,000 to 200,000 clones, about nine tenths occurring once; the ten biggest clones make up nearly 0.55%. The sample consisted of peripheral blood. This sequence was found in a man aged 50 to 60 with acute or convalescent COVID-19.

The CDR3 DNA reads as TGTGCCAGCAGTTTAGAGACTAGGCATGAGCAGTTCTTC. This sequence encodes CASSLETRHEQFF. The rearrangement joins TRBV12-3 or TRBV12-4 to TRBJ2-1, with D perhaps TRBD2 (6 bases). The CDR3 extends over 13 amino acids. Trimming left V 1 base short and J 8 bases short, with 9 bases between.